These 14 T cell receptor beta chains were sequenced from one sample in a study of spatial heterogeneity in lung cancer. Using its own MiXCR run on the 5' RACE reads, TCRdb lists one record per CDR3 protein. The table has under 30,000 distinct CDR3 sequences, about 4.7% seen once; the top ten hold about 5.5%. Time point specified: sample taken at primary tumor resection. Tumor, nontumor lung or frozen PBMC supplied whole RNA, sequenced without sorting. This specimen consisted of PBMCs, obtained at surgery. These TCRs come from a male donor with early-stage non-small cell lung cancer.

Many counts were recorded for this clonotype. The gene calls are TRBV29-1 and TRBJ2-7; unclear D gene. Looked up from germline, CDR1 is SQVTM and CDR2 is ANQGSEA. The ends were cut back, 0 bases at V and 13 bases at J, with 16 bases in the middle. This CDR3 comprises 12 residues. This chain's CDR3 is CSVEESDGVFYF. The CDR3 nucleotides are TGCAGCGTTGAAGAGTCGGACGGCGTCTTTTACTTC.

This clonotype was seen ten or more times. The chain employs TRBV7-9 and TRBJ2-5; 8 bases match TRBD2. Germline CDR1 SEHNR, CDR2 FQNEAQ (reference sequence). The CDR3 contains 14 residues. V lost 9 bases and J lost 4; bases outside the gene matches: 10. The CDR3 bases are TGTGCCAGTACGGGAGGGGCGGCAAGAGAGACCCAGTACTTC. It translates to CASTGGAARETQYF.

This clonotype was recorded many times. In nucleotides, the CDR3 is TGTGCCAGCAGGACACGTAGGTCAGATACGCAGTATTTT. Translating it yields CASRTRRSDTQYF. The genes are TRBV6-1 and TRBJ2-3; D gene ambiguous. CDR3 length: 13 amino acids. Germline-derived CDR1 and CDR2 are MNHNS and SASEGT. The V end was cut by 6 bases, the J end by 4 bases, with 11 bases between.

This clonotype showed up many times. DNA for the CDR3: TGTGCCAGCAGCTTGCAGACAGGGGGCTGGGAGACCCAGTACTTC. Its protein is CASSLQTGGWETQYF. This chain uses TRBV7-9 with TRBJ2-5; 10 bases align to TRBD1. Germline loops: CDR1 SEHNR, CDR2 FQNEAQ (reference sequence). This CDR3 comprises 15 residues. The V gene end was trimmed by 3 bases and the J gene end by 5 bases; junction bases not matched to a gene: 6.

This clonotype occurred many times. Since the CDR3 does not end with the conserved phenylalanine or tryptophan, this likely comes from a read error. The chain's CDR3 is CASSLASGTRDTQYL. CDR3 bases: TGTGCCAGCAGCTTAGCCAGCGGGACTCGAGATACGCAGTATCTT. V is TRBV7-2 and J is TRBJ2-3; 7 positions match TRBD2. There are 15 residues in the CDR3. CDR1 is SGHTA and CDR2 is FQGNSA in the germline V gene. Trimming removed 0 bases from V and 5 bases from J; junction bases left unmatched: 5.

The rearrangement joins TRBV20-1 to TRBJ2-1; D is undetermined. This CDR3 is built from 11 residues. Trimming pared 8 bases from V and 6 bases from J, leaving 11 bases between. Germline V gene sequence: CDR1 DFQATT, CDR2 SNEGSKA (reference sequence). The CDR3 bases are TGCAGTACCCGTCTGGGCAATGAGCAGTTCTTC. Translation gives CSTRLGNEQFF.

By share, this clonotype ranks as medium-sized. The chain is built from TRBV27 and TRBJ1-2, with D possibly TRBD1 on 5 matching bases. CDR3 length equals 13 residues. Germline V CDR1 and CDR2: MNHEY, SMNVEV (reference sequence). Trimming removed 5 bases at V and 6 bases at J, with 13 bases between. CDR3 nucleotides: TGTGCCAGCAGTCTCGGAGGGGCCCATGGCTACACCTTC. Translation: CASSLGGAHGYTF.

This clonotype was detected many times. The CDR3 coding sequence is TGCAGTGCTAGAGATACCTATGACAGGGGAGAGACCCAGTACTTC. Translating it yields CSARDTYDRGETQYF. This chain links TRBV20-1 with TRBJ2-5; 8 bases map to TRBD1. This CDR3 is built from 15 residues. The J segment lost 4 bases and the V segment lost 0 bases, leaving 7 bases of the junction unmatched. Germline CDR1 is DFQATT and CDR2 is SNEGSKA (reference sequence).

This clonotype was counted ten times or more. This chain connects TRBV6-1 to TRBJ2-7; D perhaps matches TRBD2 (5 bases). The CDR3 has 12 amino acids. V lost 8 bases and J 2 bases, leaving 10 bases between the germline ends. Germline V gene data show CDR1 as MNHNS and CDR2 as SASEGT. The chain's CDR3 is CASLRDPYEQYF. The DNA for the CDR3 is TGTGCCAGCTTGAGGGATCCCTACGAGCAGTACTTC.

This clonotype was seen many times. CDR3: CASSQGTGGFSNQPQHF. CDR3 DNA sequence: TGTGCCAGCAGCCAAGGGACAGGGGGCTTTAGCAATCAGCCCCAGCATTTT. The chain couples TRBV3-1 to TRBJ1-5; TRBD1 agrees at 11 bases. The V gene's germline CDR1 is LGHDT and CDR2 YNNKEL (reference sequence). The CDR3 has 17 residues. V lost 1 base and J lost 0; bases outside the gene matches: 2.

This clonotype was recorded many times. V is TRBV2 and J is TRBJ2-5, with D possibly being TRBD1 (5 bases). The germline V and J ends were trimmed by 1 base and 2 bases, with 8 bases remaining between them. Germline V lookup: CDR1 SNHLY, CDR2 FYNNEI. The CDR3 consists of 14 residues. As DNA, the CDR3 is TGTGCCAGCAGTGAAGGCAGGGATCAAGAGACCCAGTACTTC. Its protein product is CASSEGRDQETQYF.

This clonotype has a count of ten or more. The chain uses TRBV18 and TRBJ1-4, with D perhaps TRBD1 (6 bases). The germline V and J ends were trimmed by 0 bases and 3 bases, with 8 bases remaining between them. Germline V gene lookup returns CDR1 KGHSH and CDR2 LQKENI. The CDR3 loop spans 15 amino acids. The CDR3 spells CASSPPQGSNEKLFF. CDR3 bases: TGTGCCAGCTCACCACCTCAGGGGTCTAATGAAAAACTGTTTTTT.

Ten or more counts support this clonotype. The chain has TRBV18 and TRBJ2-1, with 10 bases fitting TRBD2. The germline V gene encodes CDR1 KGHSH and CDR2 LQKENI. The CDR3 contains 15 residues. V shed 3 bases, J shed 5 bases, and the junction held 4 bases outside the gene matches. The CDR3, as DNA: TGTGCCAGCTCACCCCCTAGCGGGGGCAACAATGAGCAGTTCTTC. It is translated as CASSPPSGGNNEQFF.

The table lists this clonotype with many counts. This chain joins TRBV21-1 and TRBJ2-3; the table's D call, TRBD1, was not checked against the DNA. TRBV21-1 is an annotated pseudogene. CDR3 length: 15 residues. CDR3 protein: CATYPTPPRPDTQYF. CDR3 DNA sequence: TGTGCCACCTACCCCACTCCCCCGAGGCCAGATACGCAGTATTTT.